This T cell receptor beta chain came from a study of metastatic and nonmetastatic thyroid tumors. Nobody among the patients had been given any treatment before thyroid surgery. This CDR3 has 12 residues. CDR1 is LNHDA, CDR2 SQIVND, per germline (reference sequence). J was trimmed by 6 bases and V by 6 bases; bases with no gene match: 0. Per the original methods: Building a distant-metastasis classifier for papillary thyroid cancer drew on CDR3 differences across clinicopathological groups. With MiXCR, TCRdb reprocessed the PCR reads. The V and J calls come from TCRdb's annotation, not from the publication. Among 35,000 to 50,000 clones listed, about 12% were seen once. There are many counts of this clone.

This clonotype was obtained from a male donor with papillary thyroid cancer or a benign thyroid nodule (not recorded which). Some clones in this sample may be carry-over from other donors' samples. The chain employs TRBV19 and TRBJ2-2; 8 bases map to TRBD2. The sequenced sample was blood. The CDR3 is CASSGGAGELFF. CDR3 nucleotide sequence: TGTGCCAGTAGCGGGGGGGCCGGGGAGCTGTTTTTT.